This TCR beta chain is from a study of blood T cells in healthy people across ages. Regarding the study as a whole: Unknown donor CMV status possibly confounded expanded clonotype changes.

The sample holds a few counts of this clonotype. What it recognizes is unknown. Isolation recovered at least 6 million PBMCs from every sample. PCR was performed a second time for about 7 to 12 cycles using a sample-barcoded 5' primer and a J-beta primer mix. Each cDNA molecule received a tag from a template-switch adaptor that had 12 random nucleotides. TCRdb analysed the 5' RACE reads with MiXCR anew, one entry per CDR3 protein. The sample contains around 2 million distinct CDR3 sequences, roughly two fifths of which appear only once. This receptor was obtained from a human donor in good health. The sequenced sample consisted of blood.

The CDR3 bases are TGTGCCAGCCATGAAAAACTGTTTTTT. Residues: CASHEKLFF. The J gene is TRBJ1-4, the V gene TRBV21-1. TRBV21-1 is an annotated pseudogene. The CDR3 runs to 9 residues.